The clone carrying this TCR beta chain appeared many times. Germline V lookup: CDR1 DFQATT, CDR2 SNEGSKA (reference sequence). The V and J ends lost 1 base and 4 bases respectively, with 13 bases between them. The CDR3 consists of 14 residues. This sample is part of a study of CD8 T cells in ankylosing spondylitis. TCRdb ran MiXCR on the 5' RACE reads and lists one entry per CDR3 protein. The repertoire holds 200,000 to 250,000 distinct CDR3 sequences, 32% seen once, with roughly 4% in the top ten. V is TRBV20-1 and J is TRBJ1-2; the D gene is possibly TRBD1 (5 bases). Sequenced sample: blood, either unsorted or a sorted T cell fraction (not recorded which). The clonotype originates from a male donor with ankylosing spondylitis or in good health (not recorded which). CDR3 nucleotides: TGCAGTGCTAGAGTCCAGGGCTCGGGCTATGGCTACACCTTC. Amino acids: CSARVQGSGYGYTF.